The 29 T cell receptor beta chains in this list originate from one sample, sequenced in a study of T cell responses to AZD1222 COVID-19 vaccine. Sequenced by immunoSEQ multiplex PCR; TCRdb stores in-frame clones only, minus some. The sample lists more than 80,000 clones, roughly nine tenths seen once, with about 2.5% in the top ten. The sequenced sample was peripheral blood, obtained 28 days after the second AZD1222 dose. These receptors were collected from an adult who received the AZD1222 COVID-19 vaccine.

The chain has TRBV6-5 and TRBJ1-1; D possibly corresponds to TRBD1 (5 bases). Trimming took 5 bases from V and 5 from J, leaving 15 bases between them. Germline CDR1 and CDR2: MNHEY and SVGAGI. This CDR3 contains 14 residues. The chain's CDR3 is CASSRTQAGTEAFF. CDR3 DNA sequence: TGTGCCAGCAGTCGGACACAGGCGGGGACTGAAGCTTTCTTT.

This chain joins TRBV7-3 and TRBJ1-1; TRBD1 is a possible D gene (5 bases). V gave up 0 bases and J gave up 8 bases, with 16 bases separating them. The CDR3 is made up of 15 amino acids. Germline CDR1 SGHTA, CDR2 FQGTGA. CDR3 protein: CASSLTWQDIEEAFF. CDR3 nucleotides: TGTGCCAGCAGCTTAACGTGGCAGGACATAGAAGAAGCTTTCTTT.

J is TRBJ1-1 and V is TRBV11-2; D remains ambiguous. Germline loops: CDR1 SGHAT, CDR2 FQNNGV. The CDR3 covers 13 residues. V was pared by 0 bases and J by 4 bases, with 6 bases between. The DNA of the CDR3 is TGTGCCAGCAGCTTAGATATTGGCACTGAAGCTTTCTTT. Amino acids: CASSLDIGTEAFF.

The chain joins TRBV7-9 to TRBJ1-1, with D unclear. CDR1 SEHNR and CDR2 FQNEAQ come from the germline V gene (reference sequence). The CDR3 covers 15 residues. Trimming stripped 0 bases from V and 3 bases from J, with 11 bases between. CDR3 in DNA: TGTGCCAGCAGCTTAGCGCGAGGGCTGTACACTGAAGCTTTCTTT. Its protein product is CASSLARGLYTEAFF.

The gene calls are TRBV7-9 and TRBJ1-2; 7 nucleotides align to TRBD1. The CDR3 has 14 residues. V dropped 5 bases and J dropped 0; count of bases not matched to a gene: 3. Germline V gene data show CDR1 as SEHNR and CDR2 as FQNEAQ (reference sequence). The CDR3 bases are TGTGCCAGCAGCCCACAGGGGACTAACTATGGCTACACCTTC. Translating it yields CASSPQGTNYGYTF.

CDR3 sequence reads: CASSELSPYEQYF. CDR3 DNA: TGTGCCAGCAGTGAACTGAGTCCCTACGAGCAGTACTTC. This chain connects TRBV6-1 to TRBJ2-7; D is ambiguous. Germline assignment: CDR1 MNHNS and CDR2 SASEGT. The V end lost 2 bases, the J end lost 2 bases, and 7 bases lay between the germline ends. The CDR3 has 13 residues.

This clone occurred once. This rearrangement joins TRBV19 to TRBJ1-5, with a weak D call TRBD1 (6 bases). The CDR3 sequence is 18 residues long. V was shortened by 6 bases and J by 2 bases, with 23 bases between the two germline ends. The germline V gene encodes CDR1 LNHDA and CDR2 SQIVND (reference sequence). The CDR3 reads CASSPTGTTRIGNQPQHF. The CDR3 nucleotides are TGTGCCAGTAGCCCAACCGGGACAACACGGATCGGCAATCAGCCCCAGCATTTT.

The chain recombines TRBV9 with TRBJ2-7, with 11 bases that match TRBD1. Trimming at V came to 0 bases and at J to 5 bases, leaving 4 bases not matched to a gene. The CDR3 covers 15 residues. Looked up from germline, CDR1 is SGDLS and CDR2 is YYNGEE. In nucleotides, the CDR3 is TGTGCCAGCAGCGTAGAGGGACAGGGGGGCGACGAGCAGTACTTC. The encoded protein is CASSVEGQGGDEQYF. The whole variable domain, remainder taken from reference TRBV9 and TRBJ2-7, is DSGVTQTPKHLITATGQRVTLRCSPRSGDLSVYWYQQSLDQGLQFLIQYYNGEERAKGNILERFSAQQFPDLHSELNLSSLELGDSALYFCASSVEGQGGDEQYFGPGTRLTVT.

The rearrangement uses TRBV5-1 and TRBJ2-1; 11 bases match TRBD1. This CDR3 spans 20 amino acids. Germline lookup yields CDR1 SGHRS and CDR2 YFSETQ. J gave up 0 bases and V 6 bases, and 17 bases lay outside the gene matches. DNA of the CDR3: TGCGCCAGCACGTCCCAACCGGGACAGGGGGTTTTCTACTCCTACAATGAGCAGTTCTTC. It codes for CASTSQPGQGVFYSYNEQFF. Combining the CDR3 with reference TRBV5-1 and TRBJ2-1 gives the whole variable domain KAGVTQTPRYLIKTRGQQVTLSCSPISGHRSVSWYQQTPGQGLQFLFEYFSETQRNKGNFPGRFSGRQFSNSRSEMNVSTLELGDSALYLCASTSQPGQGVFYSYNEQFFGPGTRLTVL.

V and J are TRBV29-1 and TRBJ2-5; 7 bases fit TRBD1. The CDR3 is made up of 14 amino acids. The V gene's germline CDR1 is SQVTM and CDR2 ANQGSEA. V lost 1 base and J lost 3; bases outside the gene matches: 5. CDR3 nucleotide sequence: TGCAGCGTTGAAGCGGACAGGAGAAAAGAGACCCAGTACTTC. Translation gives CSVEADRRKETQYF.

A note on this clone: The sample contains more than one DNA sequence encoding this CDR3. CDR3 in amino acids: CASSEGQLNTEAFF. CDR3 DNA: TGTGCCAGCAGCGAGGGACAGCTGAACACTGAAGCTTTCTTT. The V call is TRBV9, the J call TRBJ1-1, with 7 bases identical to TRBD1. The CDR3 contains 14 residues. Losses at the gene ends were 3 bases for V and 0 bases for J; bases not matched to a gene: 2. Per germline, CDR1 SGDLS and CDR2 YYNGEE. Together with reference TRBV9 and TRBJ1-1, the CDR3 gives the full variable domain: DSGVTQTPKHLITATGQRVTLRCSPRSGDLSVYWYQQSLDQGLQFLIQYYNGEERAKGNILERFSAQQFPDLHSELNLSSLELGDSALYFCASSEGQLNTEAFFGQGTRLTVV.

The rearrangement joins TRBV27 to TRBJ1-2; D is unclear. This CDR3 contains 11 residues. Trimming stripped 4 bases from V and 6 bases from J, with 6 bases between. CDR1 and CDR2 (germline): MNHEY, SMNVEV (reference sequence). CDR3 sequence reads: CASSWEDGYTF. As DNA, the CDR3 is TGTGCCAGCAGTTGGGAGGATGGCTACACCTTC.

The CDR3 coding sequence is TGTGCCAGCAGCTTGATGTACGGCGGTGGAAACACCATATATTTT. Translating gives CASSLMYGGGNTIYF. V is TRBV5-4 and J is TRBJ1-3; no definite D call. The CDR3 has 15 residues. V was shortened by 1 base and J by 3 bases, with 11 bases between the two germline ends. CDR1 and CDR2 from the germline V gene are SGHNT and YYREEE (reference sequence).

The chain combines TRBV5-8 with TRBJ1-5; D not certain. The CDR3 has 13 residues. Trimming shortened V by 4 bases and J by 2 bases, and 7 bases separated the two germline ends. Germline V gene sequence: CDR1 SGHTS, CDR2 YDEGEE. The CDR3, as DNA: TGTGCCAGCAGCGTGTTTGGCAATCAGCCCCAGCATTTT. As protein: CASSVFGNQPQHF. The entire variable domain, with the rest obtained from reference TRBV5-8 and TRBJ1-5, is as follows: EAGVTQSPTHLIKTRGQQATLRCSPISGHTSVYWYQQALGLGLQFLLWYDEGEERNRGNFPPRFSGRQFPNYSSELNVNALELEDSALYLCASSVFGNQPQHFGDGTRLSIL.

J is TRBJ1-5 and V is TRBV4-2, with 7 bases fitting TRBD1. Losses at the gene ends were 3 bases for V and 3 bases for J; bases not matched to a gene: 8. There are 16 residues in the CDR3. CDR1 and CDR2 (germline): LGHNA, YNFKEQ. The CDR3 sequence: CASSQLDRDPNQPQHF. CDR3 nucleotide sequence: TGTGCCAGCAGCCAGCTTGACAGGGACCCCAATCAGCCCCAGCATTTT.

The V and J genes are TRBV5-1 and TRBJ2-1; D gene uncertain. CDR1 is SGHRS and CDR2 is YFSETQ in the germline V gene. The length of the CDR3 is 13 residues. Trimming stripped 0 bases from V and 4 bases from J, with 5 bases between. The CDR3 sequence: CASSLGSYNEQFF. DNA for the CDR3: TGCGCCAGCAGCTTGGGATCGTACAATGAGCAGTTCTTC.

The chain uses TRBV11-2 and TRBJ1-1; D gene uncertain. The CDR3 contains 12 residues. Germline CDR1 reads SGHAT; CDR2 reads FQNNGV. V lost 5 bases to trimming and J lost 1 base, with 5 bases between them. The CDR3 is CASSLRNTEAFF. The CDR3 DNA reads TGTGCCAGCAGCCTTCGGAACACTGAAGCTTTCTTT.

Note on this clone: Other nucleotide sequences in the sample specify the same CDR3. This chain connects TRBV5-1 to TRBJ1-2; no firm D call. Germline loops: CDR1 SGHRS, CDR2 YFSETQ. Trimming removed 0 bases from V and 2 bases from J, with 8 bases in between. The CDR3 consists of 14 residues. CDR3 DNA sequence: TGCGCCAGCAGCTTGGAAGGGTCCAACTATGGCTACACCTTC. Translating gives CASSLEGSNYGYTF. Filled out from reference TRBV5-1 and TRBJ1-2, the complete variable domain reads KAGVTQTPRYLIKTRGQQVTLSCSPISGHRSVSWYQQTPGQGLQFLFEYFSETQRNKGNFPGRFSGRQFSNSRSEMNVSTLELGDSALYLCASSLEGSNYGYTFGSGTRLTVV.

In this sample, this clone is medium-sized. The chain uses TRBV6-4 and TRBJ2-1; maybe TRBD2 (6 bases). The CDR3 sequence is 16 residues long. V was pared by 6 bases and J by 0 bases, with 15 bases between. Germline CDR1 MRHNA, CDR2 SNTAGT. CDR3 in amino acids: CASSPLLADSYNEQFF. The CDR3, as DNA: TGTGCCAGCAGCCCCCTTTTAGCGGACTCCTACAATGAGCAGTTCTTC.

This rearrangement joins TRBV5-1 to TRBJ2-1; 9 positions agree with TRBD2. This CDR3 has 16 residues. Per germline, CDR1 SGHRS and CDR2 YFSETQ. Trimming removed 0 bases from V and 10 bases from J; junction bases left unmatched: 11. The CDR3 here is CASSLAPSGTMGEQFF. CDR3 in DNA: TGCGCCAGCAGCTTGGCCCCTAGCGGGACAATGGGCGAGCAGTTCTTC. Full variable domain (remainder filled in from reference TRBV5-1 and TRBJ2-1): KAGVTQTPRYLIKTRGQQVTLSCSPISGHRSVSWYQQTPGQGLQFLFEYFSETQRNKGNFPGRFSGRQFSNSRSEMNVSTLELGDSALYLCASSLAPSGTMGEQFFGPGTRLTVL.

The chain is built from TRBV19 and TRBJ2-2; D is perhaps TRBD2 (6 bases). This CDR3 has 20 amino acids. Trimming cost V 0 bases and J 5 bases, with 25 bases left between them. Germline-derived CDR1 and CDR2 are LNHDA and SQIVND (reference sequence). CDR3 loop: CASSIDLPSRRGAFTGELFF. CDR3 DNA sequence: TGTGCCAGTAGTATAGACCTGCCCAGCCGTCGCGGGGCGTTTACCGGGGAGCTGTTTTTT.

The chain links TRBV27 to TRBJ1-2; D gene ambiguous. Trimming took 4 bases from V and 8 from J, leaving 14 bases between them. CDR1 is MNHEY and CDR2 is SMNVEV in the germline V gene (reference sequence). The CDR3 runs 13 residues. In nucleotides, the CDR3 is TGTGCCAGCAGTTCCGACCTGGTTATCGGCTACACCTTC. It translates to CASSSDLVIGYTF.

The rearrangement uses TRBV2 and TRBJ1-4; D remains unclear. CDR3 length: 12 residues. With 6 bases removed from V and 7 bases from J, the gap between germline ends came to 9 bases. The germline gives CDR1 SNHLY, CDR2 FYNNEI. CDR3 DNA: TGTGCCAGCAGGGACGACTTTGAAAAACTGTTTTTT. Amino acid sequence: CASRDDFEKLFF.

The chain joins TRBV12-3 or TRBV12-4 to TRBJ2-1; D is unclear. This CDR3 is built from 11 residues. Trimming took off 8 bases at V and 10 bases at J, with 12 bases between the two ends. The CDR3 DNA follows: TGTGCCAGCCGGAATTCCCTAGAGCAGTTCTTC. It translates to CASRNSLEQFF.

The rearrangement links TRBV6-5 to TRBJ2-5; D is unresolved. The CDR3 is 11 residues long. CDR1 MNHEY and CDR2 SVGAGI come from the germline V gene. Trimming left V 6 bases short and J 2 bases short, with 4 bases between. The CDR3 DNA follows: TGTGCCAGCAGCCGGCAAGAGACCCAGTACTTC. This gives the protein CASSRQETQYF.

This clone was observed once. This chain links TRBV7-9 with TRBJ2-7; TRBD1 might be the D (6 bases). The length of the CDR3 is 16 residues. Looked up from germline, CDR1 is SEHNR and CDR2 is FQNEAQ (reference sequence). V gave up 2 bases and J gave up 4 bases, with 18 bases separating them. The CDR3 DNA sequence: TGTGCCAGCAGCTTAATGTCGAACAGGGCGAGATACGAGCAGTACTTC. Amino acids: CASSLMSNRARYEQYF.

The chain has TRBV7-8 and TRBJ2-1, with 8 bases matching TRBD2. Germline trimming cut 2 bases from V and 8 bases from J; bases unmatched to any gene: 8. This CDR3 spans 15 amino acids. Germline assignment: CDR1 SGHVS and CDR2 FQNEAQ. CDR3 DNA sequence: TGTGCCAGCAGCTTAATAAGCGGGAGAAAGGATGAGCAGTTCTTC. It codes for CASSLISGRKDEQFF.

The chain is built from TRBV19 and TRBJ1-2, with 7 nucleotides matching TRBD1. Trimming removed 5 bases from V and 2 bases from J; junction bases left unmatched: 8. Germline V gene sequence: CDR1 LNHDA, CDR2 SQIVND (reference sequence). CDR3 size: 15 residues. The CDR3 protein is CASSDYRGRNYGYTF. DNA of the CDR3: TGTGCCAGTAGTGATTACAGGGGCCGCAACTATGGCTACACCTTC.

The chain is built from TRBV18 and TRBJ2-7; D possibly corresponds to TRBD1 (6 bases). The CDR3 is 14 residues long. V dropped 3 bases and J dropped 0 bases, with 9 bases sitting between them. The germline V gene encodes CDR1 KGHSH and CDR2 LQKENI. CDR3 region: CASSPDRSSYEQYF. The CDR3 coding sequence is TGTGCCAGCTCACCCGACAGGAGCTCCTACGAGCAGTACTTC.